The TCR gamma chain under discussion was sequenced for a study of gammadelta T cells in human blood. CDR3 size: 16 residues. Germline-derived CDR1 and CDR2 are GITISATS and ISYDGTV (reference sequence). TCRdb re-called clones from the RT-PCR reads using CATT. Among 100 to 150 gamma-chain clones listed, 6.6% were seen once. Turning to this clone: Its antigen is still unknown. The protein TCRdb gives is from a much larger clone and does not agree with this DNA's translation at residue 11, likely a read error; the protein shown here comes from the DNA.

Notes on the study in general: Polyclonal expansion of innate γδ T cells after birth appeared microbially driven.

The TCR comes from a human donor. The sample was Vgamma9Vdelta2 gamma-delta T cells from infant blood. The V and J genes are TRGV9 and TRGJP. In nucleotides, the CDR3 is TGTGCCTTGTGGGAGGTTAAAGAGTTGGGCGAAAAAATCAAGGTATTT. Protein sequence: CALWEVKELGEKIKVF.